This passage covers 3 T cell receptor beta chains from one sample sequenced in a study of cytomegalovirus exposure and HLA in healthy donors. The PCR was carried out with 60 Vbeta primers and 13 Jbeta primers. Method: immunoSEQ multiplex PCR; TCRdb's copy keeps in-frame clones and lacks some. The sample holds about 160,000 clones, roughly 80% seen once. Input material: PBMCs. Every receptor here comes from a male donor in good health and CMV-seropositive.

This clone was recorded a few times. The J gene is TRBJ2-5, the V gene TRBV11-2, with 7 bases identical to TRBD1. CDR3 length equals 14 residues. Per germline, CDR1 SGHAT and CDR2 FQNNGV. The junction had 1 base not matched to a gene; V was cut back by 1 base and J by 2 bases. The CDR3 protein is CASSLGGQQETQYF. Written as DNA, the CDR3 is TGTGCCAGCAGCTTAGGGGGACAGCAAGAGACCCAGTACTTC. Filled out from reference TRBV11-2 and TRBJ2-5, the complete variable domain reads EAGVAQSPRYKIIEKRQSVAFWCNPISGHATLYWYQQILGQGPKLLIQFQNNGVVDDSQLPKDRFSAERLKGVDSTLKIQPAKLEDSAVYLCASSLGGQQETQYFGPGTRLLVL.

The CDR3 coding sequence is TGCGCCAGCAGTGAGTCGCAGACTAGCGGGAGTCTGTACGAGCAGTACTTC. It is translated as CASSESQTSGSLYEQYF. The J gene is TRBJ2-5, the V gene TRBV10-1; 12 bases are shared with TRBD2. The assigned J gene may be wrong: the sequence end matches TRBJ2-7 better. The CDR3 contains 17 residues. Germline V gene sequence: CDR1 WNHNN, CDR2 SYGVQD (reference sequence).

This chain connects TRBV5-4 to TRBJ2-4; D is undetermined. The V gene's germline CDR1 is SGHNT and CDR2 YYREEE (reference sequence). The CDR3 runs 16 residues. The V end lost 0 bases, the J end lost 6 bases, and 16 bases lay between the germline ends. The CDR3 nucleotides are TGTGCCAGCAGCTTGGCCTTCGCAGCCCCGGGAAACATTCAGTACTTC. Translating gives CASSLAFAAPGNIQYF.